Below, 31 T cell receptor beta chains from the same sample are listed, as sequenced in a study of shared clonotypes between healthy human individuals. Generated by immunoSEQ multiplex PCR, the TCRdb table keeps only in-frame clones and is missing some. Among about 1.5 million clones listed, 95% to 99% were seen once. The material sequenced was naive CD4+ T cells sorted from blood. Regarding subset: CD45RA+ positively selected. Receptors originate from a man between 25 and 39 years old in good health.

This sequence joins TRBV18 and TRBJ1-2, with TRBD1 as a possible D gene (5 bases). V was shortened by 1 base and J by 4 bases, with 13 bases between the two germline ends. Germline V gene data show CDR1 as KGHSH and CDR2 as LQKENI. This CDR3 comprises 15 residues. The CDR3 region has the DNA TGTGCCAGCTCACCACGGGGCACAGAGATCTATGGCTACACCTTC. Translation: CASSPRGTEIYGYTF.

This sequence joins TRBV11-2 and TRBJ2-1; 9 nucleotides line up with TRBD2. V lost 4 bases to trimming and J lost 0 bases; unmatched junction nucleotides: 10. This CDR3 is built from 18 residues. Germline CDR1 reads SGHAT; CDR2 reads FQNNGV. The CDR3 sequence is CASSSGLALPLSYNEQFF. Here the CDR3 DNA reads TGTGCCAGCAGCTCGGGACTAGCTTTACCTCTCTCCTACAATGAGCAGTTCTTC.

The chain links TRBV5-1 to TRBJ2-5; TRBD2 agrees at 14 bases. There are 17 residues in the CDR3. The V and J ends lost 4 bases and 2 bases, in that order; junction bases with no gene match: 7. Per the germline V gene, CDR1 is SGHRS and CDR2 is YFSETQ. For the CDR3, the DNA is TGCGCCAGCAGCCTGGGACTAGCGGGAGCCCTGCAAGAGACCCAGTACTTC. It is translated as CASSLGLAGALQETQYF.

A single count supports this clone. The chain is built from TRBV6-6 and TRBJ2-1; tentative D call: TRBD1 (6 bases). The V end was cut by 0 bases, the J end by 6 bases, with 12 bases between. There are 15 residues in the CDR3. Germline V lookup: CDR1 MNHNY, CDR2 SVGAGI (reference sequence). In DNA, the CDR3 is TGTGCCAGCAGTTACTCGAAACTAGGGGGCAATGAGCAGTTCTTC. Its translation: CASSYSKLGGNEQFF.

This clone was counted once. This rearrangement joins TRBV6-4 to TRBJ2-7; TRBD1 or TRBD2 may be the D gene (7 bases each). V lost 6 bases to trimming and J lost 4 bases, with 13 bases between them. The CDR3 consists of 13 residues. Germline lookup yields CDR1 MRHNA and CDR2 SNTAGT. CDR3 sequence: CASSRGGGYEQYF. In DNA form, the CDR3 reads TGTGCCAGCAGCAGGGGGGGAGGTTACGAGCAGTACTTC.

The V gene is TRBV7-2, the J gene TRBJ2-7, with 13 bases aligning to TRBD2. From germline, CDR1 is SGHTA and CDR2 FQGNSA. This CDR3 region has 15 residues. V gave up 5 bases and J gave up 4 bases; unmatched junction bases: 5. CDR3 nucleotides: TGTGCCAGCAGCCCGGGACTAGCGGGAATGTACGAGCAGTACTTC. It encodes CASSPGLAGMYEQYF.

The V gene is TRBV6-6, the J gene TRBJ2-7; no clear D gene. The V end was cut by 5 bases, the J end by 0 bases, with 17 bases between. Germline V gene sequence: CDR1 MNHNY, CDR2 SVGAGI (reference sequence). The CDR3 consists of 16 residues. The DNA of the CDR3 is TGTGCCAGCAGTCTCCTCGGACGGGCGAGCTCCTACGAGCAGTACTTC. Amino acid sequence: CASSLLGRASSYEQYF.

The genes are TRBV18 and TRBJ2-5; no definite D call. CDR1 is KGHSH and CDR2 is LQKENI in the germline V gene. This CDR3 comprises 13 residues. V was pared by 1 base and J by 2 bases, with 5 bases between. The CDR3 here is CASSPQLQETQYF. The CDR3, as DNA: TGTGCCAGCTCACCACAGCTGCAAGAGACCCAGTACTTC.

This sequence joins TRBV18 and TRBJ2-3, with D hard to call. V lost 6 bases and J 5 bases, leaving 6 bases between the germline ends. Per germline, CDR1 KGHSH and CDR2 LQKENI. The CDR3 loop spans 11 amino acids. The CDR3 DNA reads as TGTGCCAGCTCGCGGATAGATACGCAGTATTTT. This sequence encodes CASSRIDTQYF. Variable domain in full (rest from reference TRBV18 and TRBJ2-3): NAGVMQNPRHLVRRRGQEARLRCSPMKGHSHVYWYRQLPEEGLKFMVYLQKENIIDESGMPKERFSAEFPKEGPSILRIQQVVRGDSAAYFCASSRIDTQYFGPGTRLTVL.

The chain employs TRBV28 and TRBJ2-7, with D unclear. This CDR3 is built from 15 residues. The V end was cut by 3 bases, the J end by 6 bases, with 18 bases between. In germline, CDR1 is MDHEN, CDR2 SYDVKM. In DNA, the CDR3 is TGTGCCAGCAGTTTTTTTCGTGTTGGGTCTGGCGAGCAGTACTTC. Amino acid sequence: CASSFFRVGSGEQYF.

The sample holds one count of this clone. V gene TRBV5-1 combines with J gene TRBJ2-5; TRBD2 matches at 7 bases. This CDR3 is built from 14 residues. After removal of 2 bases from V and 1 base from J, the junction contained 2 bases not matched to a gene. From germline, CDR1 is SGHRS and CDR2 YFSETQ. CDR3 amino acids: CASSFTSAQETQYF. In DNA form, the CDR3 reads TGCGCCAGCAGCTTCACTAGCGCCCAAGAGACCCAGTACTTC.

The gene calls are TRBV6-5 and TRBJ2-1; no clear D gene. This CDR3 has 12 amino acids. V shed 4 bases and J shed 5 bases, with 6 bases lying between them. Looked up from germline, CDR1 is MNHEY and CDR2 is SVGAGI. This CDR3 reads CASSLGDNEQFF. CDR3 nucleotide sequence: TGTGCCAGCAGTTTGGGTGACAATGAGCAGTTCTTC.

V gene TRBV11-2 combines with J gene TRBJ2-2; no clear D gene. V was clipped by 3 bases and J by 5 bases, with 4 bases between them. The CDR3 has 12 residues. CDR1 is SGHAT and CDR2 is FQNNGV in the germline V gene. The CDR3 sequence is CASSFATGELFF. The CDR3 DNA sequence: TGTGCCAGCAGCTTTGCAACCGGGGAGCTGTTTTTT. The full variable domain, its missing parts supplied by reference TRBV11-2 and TRBJ2-2, is EAGVAQSPRYKIIEKRQSVAFWCNPISGHATLYWYQQILGQGPKLLIQFQNNGVVDDSQLPKDRFSAERLKGVDSTLKIQPAKLEDSAVYLCASSFATGELFFGEGSRLTVL.

This sequence joins TRBV29-1 and TRBJ1-5; TRBD1 matches 8 bases. CDR1 and CDR2 (germline): SQVTM, ANQGSEA. With 4 bases clipped from V and 6 bases from J, the junction kept 2 bases outside the gene matches. The CDR3 totals 12 residues. The CDR3 DNA follows: TGCAGCGTTGGAACAGGGGGTCAGCCCCAGCATTTT. Translated, it gives CSVGTGGQPQHF.

V and J are TRBV5-5 and TRBJ1-4, with TRBD1 matching 7 bases. CDR1 is SGHKS, CDR2 YYEKEE, per germline (reference sequence). The CDR3 covers 15 residues. The V and J ends lost 5 bases and 5 bases, in that order; junction bases with no gene match: 9. This CDR3 reads CASSTPRGANEKLFF. The CDR3 nucleotides read TGTGCCAGCAGTACTCCCAGGGGGGCCAATGAAAAACTGTTTTTT.

J is TRBJ1-1 and V is TRBV4-3; 7 positions agree with TRBD1. CDR3 length: 15 residues. Germline V gene sequence: CDR1 LGHNA, CDR2 YSLEER. V lost 1 base, J lost 2 bases, and 4 bases stayed unmatched. CDR3: CASSQGNRGNTEAFF. CDR3 sequence (DNA): TGCGCCAGCAGCCAAGGAAACAGGGGTAACACTGAAGCTTTCTTT.

The count of this clone is one. The chain recombines TRBV7-9 with TRBJ1-4, with D perhaps TRBD1 (5 bases). The germline gives CDR1 SEHNR, CDR2 FQNEAQ (reference sequence). V lost 4 bases and J 6 bases, leaving 15 bases between the germline ends. The CDR3 length is 15 residues. The CDR3, as DNA: TGTGCCAGCAGCTCGACATCGGGACGACATGAAAAACTGTTTTTT. Protein product: CASSSTSGRHEKLFF.

The chain is built from TRBV18 and TRBJ2-1; no reliable D call. The length of the CDR3 is 15 residues. CDR1 and CDR2 (germline): KGHSH, LQKENI. The V end was cut by 3 bases, the J end by 0 bases, with 9 bases between. The CDR3 nucleotides are TGTGCCAGCTCACCTTTCCGAGACTCCTACAATGAGCAGTTCTTC. Translating it yields CASSPFRDSYNEQFF.

The rearrangement joins TRBV2 to TRBJ1-5, with D possibly matching TRBD1 (6 bases). CDR3 length equals 13 residues. Trimming removed 2 bases at V and 10 bases at J, with 12 bases between. Germline V gives CDR1 SNHLY, CDR2 FYNNEI. CDR3 in amino acids: CASSENSGDPQHF. The CDR3 nucleotides are TGTGCCAGCAGTGAAAATTCAGGGGACCCCCAGCATTTT.

Comments on this clone: This sample also contains other DNA sequences that code for the same CDR3. This chain connects TRBV5-1 to TRBJ2-7; D is undetermined. CDR3 length: 15 amino acids. Deletions cut 0 bases from V and 1 base from J, with 11 bases between. Germline lookup yields CDR1 SGHRS and CDR2 YFSETQ. CDR3 protein: CASSLVGGSSYEQYF. CDR3 nucleotides: TGCGCCAGCAGCTTGGTTGGCGGATCTTCCTACGAGCAGTACTTC.

The chain uses TRBV20-1 and TRBJ2-5; D possibly corresponds to TRBD1 (5 bases). Trimming took 7 bases from V and 9 from J, leaving 15 bases between them. This CDR3 is 11 amino acids long. Germline loops: CDR1 DFQATT, CDR2 SNEGSKA (reference sequence). The DNA for the CDR3 is TGCAGTGTTGCGCAACAGGCTGCCCAGTACTTC. Protein: CSVAQQAAQYF.

The genes are TRBV10-2 and TRBJ2-1; possibly TRBD1 for D (5 bases). CDR3 length equals 13 residues. Germline V gene sequence: CDR1 WSHSY, CDR2 SAAADI. This CDR3 reads CAAGAVRDGEQFF. The CDR3 DNA is TGCGCAGCTGGGGCGGTCCGTGACGGTGAGCAGTTCTTC.

This chain uses TRBV25-1 with TRBJ2-5; maybe TRBD1 (5 bases). This CDR3 contains 14 residues. V was shortened by 8 bases and J by 2 bases, with 15 bases between the two germline ends. Germline-derived CDR1 and CDR2 are MGHDK and SYGVNS. The DNA for the CDR3 is TGTGCCAGCGCCCAGGGTGGGGCTCAAGAGACCCAGTACTTC. Residues: CASAQGGAQETQYF.

This clone was seen only once. J is TRBJ2-1 and V is TRBV5-1, with 16 nucleotides matching TRBD2. V lost 4 bases to trimming and J lost 1 base; unmatched junction nucleotides: 17. The germline V gene encodes CDR1 SGHRS and CDR2 YFSETQ. This CDR3 region has 22 residues. The CDR3 DNA reads as TGCGCCAGCAGCGCCGGGACTAGCGGGAGGGGAACCACGTCGTGGTCCTACAATGAGCAGTTCTTC. Protein sequence: CASSAGTSGRGTTSWSYNEQFF.

This clone appeared once. Other DNA sequences in this specimen translate into the identical CDR3. V usage is TRBV5-1 and J usage is TRBJ1-5; no clear D gene. CDR3 length: 14 amino acids. Trimming took 0 bases from V and 3 from J, leaving 7 bases between them. Germline V lookup: CDR1 SGHRS, CDR2 YFSETQ. The CDR3 region has the DNA TGCGCCAGCAGCTTGGGGACTGACAATCAGCCCCAGCATTTT. Amino acids: CASSLGTDNQPQHF.

The V call is TRBV6-6, the J call TRBJ2-3; 8 nucleotides align to TRBD2. Unmatched junction bases numbered 10, after V lost 6 bases and J lost 2 bases. From germline, CDR1 is MNHNY and CDR2 SVGAGI (reference sequence). The CDR3 has 16 amino acids. In DNA, the CDR3 is TGTGCCAGCAGGACCGGGACTAGTGTTATCACAGATACGCAGTATTTT. It specifies CASRTGTSVITDTQYF.

The chain links TRBV5-1 to TRBJ2-7; D is perhaps TRBD1 (5 bases). The germline V gene has CDR1 SGHRS and CDR2 YFSETQ. The CDR3 runs 15 residues. With 1 base removed from V and 2 bases from J, the gap between germline ends came to 13 bases. The CDR3 loop is CASSLSRAFPYEQYF. The DNA of the CDR3 is TGCGCCAGCAGCTTGAGCAGGGCTTTTCCCTACGAGCAGTACTTC.

The table lists this clone with a count of one. The rearrangement uses TRBV7-9 and TRBJ1-3; D gene uncertain. The CDR3 length is 17 residues. The germline gives CDR1 SEHNR, CDR2 FQNEAQ (reference sequence). Trimming took 5 bases from V and 4 from J, leaving 21 bases between them. CDR3: CASSPLLARQRGNTIYF. CDR3 nucleotides: TGTGCCAGCAGCCCTCTCTTGGCCAGGCAGCGAGGAAACACCATATATTTT.

The chain recombines TRBV30 with TRBJ1-2; no definite D call. Germline CDR1 and CDR2: GTSNPN and SVGIG (reference sequence). There are 13 residues in the CDR3. V was trimmed by 2 bases and J by 4 bases, leaving 11 bases between them. The CDR3 nucleotides read TGTGCCTGGAGTTTTCTTGGGAGCTATGGCTACACCTTC. Translating gives CAWSFLGSYGYTF.

V usage is TRBV28 and J usage is TRBJ1-2; tentative D call: TRBD1 (6 bases). This CDR3 is 16 amino acids long. V was clipped by 10 bases and J by 5 bases, with 26 bases between them. From germline, CDR1 is MDHEN and CDR2 SYDVKM. CDR3 in DNA: TGTGCCACCGTACCGAAAAGGACAGCTGAGGTTTATGGCTACACCTTC. This sequence encodes CATVPKRTAEVYGYTF.

With regard to this clone: The junction shows a germline mismatch at one end, possibly a read error. This chain joins TRBV5-3 and TRBJ2-3; D remains ambiguous. TRBV5-3 is labeled an ORF, and its function is uncertain. The CDR3 runs 13 residues. The CDR3 DNA sequence: TGTGCCAGCAGCTTGGCTAGCACAGATACGCAGTATTTT. Its translation is CASSLASTDTQYF.